A few counts support the clone carrying this T cell receptor (beta chain). Its antigen is still unknown. This entry is derived from a study of blood T cells in healthy people across ages. Regarding the study as a whole: The fall in TCR beta diversity per million T cells was roughly linear with age.

Primers used in a second PCR of about 6 to 11 cycles were a sample-barcoded 5' primer and a J-beta primer mix. The yield of each sample was at least 2.5 million CDR3-containing paired-end reads. TCRdb fed the 5' RACE reads into MiXCR, producing one record per CDR3 protein. The data contain more than 900,000 distinct CDR3 sequences, under 30% of them seen just once; the ten biggest clones take up about 0.8%. There are 14 residues in the CDR3. Germline values: CDR1 SGHTA, CDR2 FQGNSA. A further study also used this sample, focusing on T cells of mothers and their children.

Sequencing was done on a sample of blood. This chain joins TRBV7-2 and TRBJ2-7; D is tentatively TRBD1 or TRBD2 (5 bases each). The tail of the sequence fits TRBJ2-5 better, so the J call may be wrong. The receptor's source is a girl aged 2 to 9 in good health. DNA of the CDR3: TGTGCCAGCAGCTGGGGGTGGGGATTGGAGACCCAGTACTTC. It encodes CASSWGWGLETQYF.